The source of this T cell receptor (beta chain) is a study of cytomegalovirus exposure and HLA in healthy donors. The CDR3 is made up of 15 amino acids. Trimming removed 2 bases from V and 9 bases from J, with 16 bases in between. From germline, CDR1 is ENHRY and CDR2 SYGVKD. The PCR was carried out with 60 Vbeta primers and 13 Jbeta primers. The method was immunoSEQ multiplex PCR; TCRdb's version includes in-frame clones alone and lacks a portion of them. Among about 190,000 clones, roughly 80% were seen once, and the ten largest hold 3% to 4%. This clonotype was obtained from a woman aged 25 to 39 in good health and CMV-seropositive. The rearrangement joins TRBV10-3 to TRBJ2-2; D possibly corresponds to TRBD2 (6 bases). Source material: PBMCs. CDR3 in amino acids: CAISEGVRRGWELFF. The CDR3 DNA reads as TGTGCCATCAGTGAGGGGGTTCGGAGGGGTTGGGAGCTGTTTTTT.